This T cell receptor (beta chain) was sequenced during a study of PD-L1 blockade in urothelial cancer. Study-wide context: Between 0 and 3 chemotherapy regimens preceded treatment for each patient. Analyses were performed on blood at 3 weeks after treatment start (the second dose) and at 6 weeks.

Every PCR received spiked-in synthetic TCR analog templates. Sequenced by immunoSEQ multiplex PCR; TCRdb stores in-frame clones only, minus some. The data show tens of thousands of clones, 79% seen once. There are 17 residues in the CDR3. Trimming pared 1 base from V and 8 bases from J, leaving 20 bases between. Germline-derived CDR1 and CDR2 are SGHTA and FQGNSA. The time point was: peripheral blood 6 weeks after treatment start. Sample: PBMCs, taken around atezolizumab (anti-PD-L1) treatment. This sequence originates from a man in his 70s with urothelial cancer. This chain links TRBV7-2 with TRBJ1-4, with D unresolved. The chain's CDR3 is CASSLGTSGPTGEKLFF. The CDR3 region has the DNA TGTGCCAGCAGCTTAGGCACCTCTGGACCCACGGGGGAAAAACTGTTTTTT.